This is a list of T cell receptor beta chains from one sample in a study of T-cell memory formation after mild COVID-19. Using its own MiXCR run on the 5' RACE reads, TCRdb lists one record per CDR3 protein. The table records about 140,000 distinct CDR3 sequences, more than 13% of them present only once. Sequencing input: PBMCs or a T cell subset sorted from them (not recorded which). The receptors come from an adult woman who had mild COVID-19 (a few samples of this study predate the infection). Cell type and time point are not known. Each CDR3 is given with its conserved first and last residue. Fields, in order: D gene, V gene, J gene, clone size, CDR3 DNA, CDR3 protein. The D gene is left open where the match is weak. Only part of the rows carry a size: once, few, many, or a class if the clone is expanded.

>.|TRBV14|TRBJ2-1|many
TGTGCCAGCAGCCAAGACCGGGGCACCTACAATGAGCAGTTCTTC
CASSQDRGTYNEQFF
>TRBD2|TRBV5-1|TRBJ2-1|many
TGCGCCAGCAGCTTGGCACTAGCGGCCTCCTACAATGAGCAGTTCTTC
CASSLALAASYNEQFF
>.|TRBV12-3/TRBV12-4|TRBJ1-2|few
TGTGCCAGCAGTTTCCCCTCTATGGCTGGGGTGGACTATGGCTACACCTTC
CASSFPSMAGVDYGYTF
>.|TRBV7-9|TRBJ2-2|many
TGTGCCAGCAGCTACGGACTTTACACCGGGGAGCTGTTTTTT
CASSYGLYTGELFF
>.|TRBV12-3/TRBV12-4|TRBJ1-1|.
TGTGCCAGCAGTCCGGGGGGGGGCTCTGAAGCTTTCTTT
CASSPGGGSEAFF
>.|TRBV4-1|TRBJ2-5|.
TGCGCCAGCAGCCAAGAAAGGATAGGGCAAGAGACCCAGTACTTC
CASSQERIGQETQYF
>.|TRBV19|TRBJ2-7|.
TGTGCCAGTAGGGACCCTTACAGGGATCGGGGCTACGAGCAATACTTC
CASRDPYRDRGYEQYF
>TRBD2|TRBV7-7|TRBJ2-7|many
TGTGCTAGCAGCTTCGGACTAGAGGACGAGCAGTACTTC
CASSFGLEDEQYF
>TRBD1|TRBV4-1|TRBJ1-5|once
TGCGCCAGCAGCGCACTAGGGACAGGGGAACAGCCCCAGCATTTT
CASSALGTGEQPQHF
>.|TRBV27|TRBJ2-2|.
TGTGCCAGCAGTTTCTACAGGGAAACCGGGGAGCTGTTTTTT
CASSFYRETGELFF
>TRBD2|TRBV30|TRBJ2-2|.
TGTGCCTGGAGTCCCCCGGGACTAGCGGTGGCCACCGGGGAGCTGTTTTTT
CAWSPPGLAVATGELFF
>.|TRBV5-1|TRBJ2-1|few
TGCGCCAGCAGCTTGTCGTCGGGGTTTGTGGATGAGCAGTTCTTC
CASSLSSGFVDEQFF
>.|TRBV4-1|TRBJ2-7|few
TGCGCCAGCAGCTATGGGCAGAGTGTCGAGCAGTACTTC
CASSYGQSVEQYF
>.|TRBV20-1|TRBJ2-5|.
TGCAGTGCTAGATTCGGGGAGACCCAGTACTTC
CSARFGETQYF
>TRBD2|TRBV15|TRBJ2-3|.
TGTGCCACCAGCAGAGAGAGACTAGCGCCTAGCACAGATACGCAGTATTTT
CATSRERLAPSTDTQYF
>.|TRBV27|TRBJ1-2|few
TGTGCCAGCAAACATAACGGGCCGATTAACTATGGCTACACCTTC
CASKHNGPINYGYTF
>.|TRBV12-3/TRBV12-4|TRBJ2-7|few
TGTGCCAGCAGTTTAGGGACAGACGAGCAGTACTTC
CASSLGTDEQYF
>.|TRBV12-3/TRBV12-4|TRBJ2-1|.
TGTGCCAGCAGTTTGACAGCCCCGGGAGAGCAGTTCTTC
CASSLTAPGEQFF
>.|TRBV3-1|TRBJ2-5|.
TGTGCCAGCAGCCAAGATGCCAGGAAAGAGACCCAGTACTTC
CASSQDARKETQYF
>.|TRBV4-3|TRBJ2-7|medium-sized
TGCGCCAGCAGCCAAGCGGTGATAGGTTCCTACGAGCAGTACTTC
CASSQAVIGSYEQYF
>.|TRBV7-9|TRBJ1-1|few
TGTGCCAGCAGCCAACCCACAGCCGAAGCTTTCTTT
CASSQPTAEAFF
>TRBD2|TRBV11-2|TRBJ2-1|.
TGTGCCAGCAGCTTGGGACTAGCGGGAGCGCATGAGCAGTTCTTC
CASSLGLAGAHEQFF
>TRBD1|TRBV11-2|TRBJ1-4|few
TGTGCCAGCAGCTTACTCTGGAGGGACAGAACTAATGAAAAACTGTTTTTT
CASSLLWRDRTNEKLFF
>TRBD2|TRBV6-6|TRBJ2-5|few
TGTGCCAGCAGTTACCTATCCCCCACGGCGGGCGGACTAGCGGGGGGCCAAGAGACCCAGTACTTC
CASSYLSPTAGGLAGGQETQYF
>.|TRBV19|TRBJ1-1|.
TGTGCCAGTAGCACAACGTCCGGGACGTGGGCTGAAGCTTTCTTT
CASSTTSGTWAEAFF
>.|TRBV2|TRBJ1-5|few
TGTGCCAGCAGTGCGAGTGTTGGGGTCACCGATAGCAATCAGCCCCAGCATTTT
CASSASVGVTDSNQPQHF
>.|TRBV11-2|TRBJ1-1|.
TGTGCCAGCAGCCCTAACCCCGGGACAAGGTCAAACACTGAAGCTTTCTTT
CASSPNPGTRSNTEAFF
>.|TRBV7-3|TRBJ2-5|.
TGTGCCAGCAGCTTGAATGGAGAGACCCAGTACTTC
CASSLNGETQYF
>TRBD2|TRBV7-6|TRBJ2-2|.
TGTGCCAGCAGCCGCCCGACTAGCGGGAGTGGATCCGGGGAGCTGTTTTTT
CASSRPTSGSGSGELFF
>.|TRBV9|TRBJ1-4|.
TGTGCCAGCAGCGTAGGGGGCTCCATTATAGAAAAACTGTTTTTT
CASSVGGSIIEKLFF
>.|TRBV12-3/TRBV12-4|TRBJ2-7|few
TGTGCCAGCAGGTCTTCAGGGGTGTACGAGCAGTACTTC
CASRSSGVYEQYF
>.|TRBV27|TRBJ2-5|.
TGTGCCAGCAAGGGTGACGAAGAGACCCAGTACTTC
CASKGDEETQYF
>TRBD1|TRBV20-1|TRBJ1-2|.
TGCAGTGCTAGAGCAGTGGGACAGGGGAGGTTAAACTATGGCTACACCTTC
CSARAVGQGRLNYGYTF
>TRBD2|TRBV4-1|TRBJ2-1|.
TGCGCCAGCAGCCAAGAGGGGCGGGGGGGTGAGCAGTTCTTC
CASSQEGRGGEQFF
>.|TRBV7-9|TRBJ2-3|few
TGTGCCAGCAGCTTGCTACCATGGGCCAGCACAGATACGCAGTATTTT
CASSLLPWASTDTQYF
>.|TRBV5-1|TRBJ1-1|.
TGCGCCAGCAGCTGGGCAGCAAAGAACACTGAAGCTTTCTTT
CASSWAAKNTEAFF
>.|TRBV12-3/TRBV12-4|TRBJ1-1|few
TGTGCCAGCAGGCGACCTGATACTGAAGCTTTCTTT
CASRRPDTEAFF
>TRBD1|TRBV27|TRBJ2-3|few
TGTGCCAGCAGTGCCACAGGGGGCGTAGGAGATACGCAGTATTTT
CASSATGGVGDTQYF
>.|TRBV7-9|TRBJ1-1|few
TGTGCCAGCAGCTCCCACGGGGCGAACACTGAAGCTTTCTTT
CASSSHGANTEAFF
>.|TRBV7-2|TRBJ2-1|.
TGTGCCAGCAGCTTATACGGGGGAAATTCCTACAATGAGCAGTTCTTC
CASSLYGGNSYNEQFF
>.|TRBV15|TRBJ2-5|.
TGTGCCACCAGCAGAGAAGGGGCCCAAGAGACCCAGTACTTC
CATSREGAQETQYF
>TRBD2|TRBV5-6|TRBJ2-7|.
TGTGCCAGCACGGGGGGAAGCTCCTACGAGCAGTACTTC
CASTGGSSYEQYF
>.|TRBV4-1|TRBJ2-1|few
TGCGCCAGCAGCCTCGCTGAGACAACCTTGGATGAGCAGTTCTTC
CASSLAETTLDEQFF
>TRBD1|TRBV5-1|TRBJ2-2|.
TGCGCCAGCACGGGACAGGGGGCGCGTTTGGACACCGGGGAGCTGTTTTTT
CASTGQGARLDTGELFF
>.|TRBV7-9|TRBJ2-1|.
TGTGCCAGCAGCTTAGTGCTTTCGCTCGGGAATGAGCAGTTCTTC
CASSLVLSLGNEQFF
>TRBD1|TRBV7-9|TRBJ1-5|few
TGTGCCAGCAGCCCAGGGACAGGGATCAATCAGCCCCAGCATTTT
CASSPGTGINQPQHF
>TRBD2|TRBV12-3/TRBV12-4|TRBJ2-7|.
TGTGCCAGCAGTTTAACGGGCGGGGGGTCTAGTTTTCCATACGAGCAGTACTTC
CASSLTGGGSSFPYEQYF